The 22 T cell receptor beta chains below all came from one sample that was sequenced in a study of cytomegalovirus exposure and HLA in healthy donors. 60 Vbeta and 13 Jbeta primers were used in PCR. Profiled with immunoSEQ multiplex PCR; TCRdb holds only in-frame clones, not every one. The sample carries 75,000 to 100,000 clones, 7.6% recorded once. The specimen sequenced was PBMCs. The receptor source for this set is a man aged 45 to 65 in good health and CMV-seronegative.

The CDR3 bases are TGTGCCAGCAGCTTAAATCAGGGGCTGAACACTGAAGCTTTCTTT. This encodes CASSLNQGLNTEAFF. The genes are TRBV11-2 and TRBJ1-1; TRBD1 might be the D (6 bases). Deletions cut 2 bases from V and 0 bases from J, with 10 bases between. The CDR3 length is 15 residues. Germline loops: CDR1 SGHAT, CDR2 FQNNGV.

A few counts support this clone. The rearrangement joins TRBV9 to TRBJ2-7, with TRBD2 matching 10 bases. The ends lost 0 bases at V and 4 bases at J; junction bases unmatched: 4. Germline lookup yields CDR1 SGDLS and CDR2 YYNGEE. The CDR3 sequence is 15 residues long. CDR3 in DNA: TGTGCCAGCAGCGTAGAGGCTAGCGGGAGTTACGAGCAGTACTTC. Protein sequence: CASSVEASGSYEQYF.

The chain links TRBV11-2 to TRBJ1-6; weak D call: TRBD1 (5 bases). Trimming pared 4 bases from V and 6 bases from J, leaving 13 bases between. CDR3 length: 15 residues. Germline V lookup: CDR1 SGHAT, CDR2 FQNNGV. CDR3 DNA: TGTGCCAGCAGCTCAACTCAGGGTCTTAATTCACCCCTCCACTTT. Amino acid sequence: CASSSTQGLNSPLHF.

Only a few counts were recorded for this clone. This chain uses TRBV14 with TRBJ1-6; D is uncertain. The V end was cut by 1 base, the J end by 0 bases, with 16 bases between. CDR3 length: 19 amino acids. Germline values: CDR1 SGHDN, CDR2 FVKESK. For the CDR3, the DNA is TGTGCCAGCAGCCAAGTTGAGGGCAGGTCTAGCTCCTATAATTCACCCCTCCACTTT. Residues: CASSQVEGRSSSYNSPLHF.

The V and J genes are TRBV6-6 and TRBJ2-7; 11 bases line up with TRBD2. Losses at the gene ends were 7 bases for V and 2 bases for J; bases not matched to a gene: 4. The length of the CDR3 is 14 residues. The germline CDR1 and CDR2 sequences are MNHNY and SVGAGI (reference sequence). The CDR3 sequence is CASNLLAGAYEQYF. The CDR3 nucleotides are TGTGCCAGCAACCTACTAGCGGGGGCCTACGAGCAGTACTTC.

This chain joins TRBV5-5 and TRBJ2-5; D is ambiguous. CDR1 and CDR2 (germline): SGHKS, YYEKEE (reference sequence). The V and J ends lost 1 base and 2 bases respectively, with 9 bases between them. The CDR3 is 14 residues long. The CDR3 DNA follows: TGTGCCAGCAGCTTGCTTCAGGCTCAAGAGACCCAGTACTTC. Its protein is CASSLLQAQETQYF.

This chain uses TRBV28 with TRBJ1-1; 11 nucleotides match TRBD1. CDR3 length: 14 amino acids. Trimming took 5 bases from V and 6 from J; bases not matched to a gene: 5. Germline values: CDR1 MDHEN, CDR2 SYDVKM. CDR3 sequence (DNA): TGTGCCAGCAGTCCCGGACAGGGGGCTTCTGAAGCTTTCTTT. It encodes CASSPGQGASEAFF.

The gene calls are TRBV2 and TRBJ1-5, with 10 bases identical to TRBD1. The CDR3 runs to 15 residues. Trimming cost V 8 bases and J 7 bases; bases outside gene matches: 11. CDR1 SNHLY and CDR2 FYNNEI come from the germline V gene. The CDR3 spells CASSPRTGGQQPQHF. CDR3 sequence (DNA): TGTGCCAGCTCTCCCCGGACAGGGGGACAACAGCCCCAGCATTTT.

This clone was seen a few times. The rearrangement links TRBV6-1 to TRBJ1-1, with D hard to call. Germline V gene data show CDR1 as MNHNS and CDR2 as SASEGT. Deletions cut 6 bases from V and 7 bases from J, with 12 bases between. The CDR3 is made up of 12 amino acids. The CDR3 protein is CASRMTRLEAFF. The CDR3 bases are TGTGCCAGCAGAATGACAAGGCTTGAAGCTTTCTTT.

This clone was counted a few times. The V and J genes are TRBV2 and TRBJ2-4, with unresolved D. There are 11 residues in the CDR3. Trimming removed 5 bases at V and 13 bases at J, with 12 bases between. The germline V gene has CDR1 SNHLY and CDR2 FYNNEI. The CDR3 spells CASSPDDGQYF. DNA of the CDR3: TGTGCCAGCAGTCCAGACGACGGGCAGTACTTC.

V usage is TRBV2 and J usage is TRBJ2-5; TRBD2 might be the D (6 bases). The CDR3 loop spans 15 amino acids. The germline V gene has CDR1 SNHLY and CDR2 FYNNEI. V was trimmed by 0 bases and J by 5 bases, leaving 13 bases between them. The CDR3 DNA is TGTGCCAGCAGTGAAGCAAATCCGGGGAGGGAGACCCAGTACTTC. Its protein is CASSEANPGRETQYF.

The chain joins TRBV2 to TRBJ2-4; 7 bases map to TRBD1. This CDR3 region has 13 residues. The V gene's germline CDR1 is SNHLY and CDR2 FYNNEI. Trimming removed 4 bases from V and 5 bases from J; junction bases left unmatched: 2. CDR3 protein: CASSVTGENIQYF. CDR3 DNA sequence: TGTGCCAGCAGTGTAACAGGGGAAAACATTCAGTACTTC. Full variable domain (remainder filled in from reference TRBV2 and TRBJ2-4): EPEVTQTPSHQVTQMGQEVILRCVPISNHLYFYWYRQILGQKVEFLVSFYNNEISEKSEIFDDQFSVERPDGSNFTLKIRSTKLEDSAMYFCASSVTGENIQYFGAGTRLSVL.

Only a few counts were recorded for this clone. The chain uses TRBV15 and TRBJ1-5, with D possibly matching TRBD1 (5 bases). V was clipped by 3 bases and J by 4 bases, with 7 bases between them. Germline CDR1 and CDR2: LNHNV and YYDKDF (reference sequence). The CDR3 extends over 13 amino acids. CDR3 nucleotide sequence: TGTGCCACCAGCAGCCGACAGAATCAGCCCCAGCATTTT. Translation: CATSSRQNQPQHF.

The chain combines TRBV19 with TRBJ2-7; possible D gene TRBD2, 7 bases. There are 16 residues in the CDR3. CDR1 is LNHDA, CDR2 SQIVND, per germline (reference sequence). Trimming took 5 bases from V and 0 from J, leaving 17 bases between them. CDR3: CASSLGAGTSSYEQYF. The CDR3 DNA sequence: TGTGCCAGTAGTCTGGGAGCGGGGACAAGCTCCTACGAGCAGTACTTC.

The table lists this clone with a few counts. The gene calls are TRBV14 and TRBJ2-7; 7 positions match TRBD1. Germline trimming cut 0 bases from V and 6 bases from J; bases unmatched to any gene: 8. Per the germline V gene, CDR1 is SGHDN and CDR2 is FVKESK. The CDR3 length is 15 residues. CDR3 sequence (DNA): TGTGCCAGCAGCCAAGAACCGACAGGGATAGGCGAGCAGTACTTC. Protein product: CASSQEPTGIGEQYF.

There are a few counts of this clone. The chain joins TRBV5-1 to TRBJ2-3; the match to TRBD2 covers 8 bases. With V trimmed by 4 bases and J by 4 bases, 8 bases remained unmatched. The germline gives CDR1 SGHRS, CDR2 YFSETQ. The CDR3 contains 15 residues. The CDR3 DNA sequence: TGCGCCAGCAGCACAGCAGCGGGAGTCCCAGATACGCAGTATTTT. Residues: CASSTAAGVPDTQYF.

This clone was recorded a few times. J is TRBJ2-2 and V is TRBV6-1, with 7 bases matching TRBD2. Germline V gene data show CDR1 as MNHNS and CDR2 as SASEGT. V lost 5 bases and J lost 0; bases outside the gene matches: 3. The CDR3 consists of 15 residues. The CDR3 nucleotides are TGTGCCAGCAGTCCCCTAGCGGCGAACACCGGGGAGCTGTTTTTT. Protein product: CASSPLAANTGELFF.

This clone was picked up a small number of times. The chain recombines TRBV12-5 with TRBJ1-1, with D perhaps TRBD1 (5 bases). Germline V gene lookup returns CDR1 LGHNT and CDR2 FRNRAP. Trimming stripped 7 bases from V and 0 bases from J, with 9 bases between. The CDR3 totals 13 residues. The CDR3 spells CASAPGLNTEAFF. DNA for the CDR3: TGTGCTAGTGCCCCAGGGTTGAACACTGAAGCTTTCTTT.

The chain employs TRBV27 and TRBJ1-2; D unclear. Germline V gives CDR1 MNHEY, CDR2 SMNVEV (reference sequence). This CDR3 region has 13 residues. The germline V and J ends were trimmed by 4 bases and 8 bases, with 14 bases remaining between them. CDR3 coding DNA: TGTGCCAGCAGTTCCGGGAACCCCAACGGCTACACCTTC. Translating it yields CASSSGNPNGYTF.

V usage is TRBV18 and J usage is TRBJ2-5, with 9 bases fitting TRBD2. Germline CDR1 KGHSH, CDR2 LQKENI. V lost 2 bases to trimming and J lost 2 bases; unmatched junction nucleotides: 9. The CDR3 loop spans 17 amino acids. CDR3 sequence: CASSPTERLAVQETQYF. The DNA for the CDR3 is TGTGCCAGCTCACCAACTGAAAGACTAGCGGTGCAAGAGACCCAGTACTTC.

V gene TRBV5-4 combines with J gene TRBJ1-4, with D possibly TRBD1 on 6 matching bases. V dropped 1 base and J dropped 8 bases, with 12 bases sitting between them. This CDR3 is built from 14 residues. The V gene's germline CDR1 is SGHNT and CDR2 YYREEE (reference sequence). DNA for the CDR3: TGTGCCAGCAGCTTGAAGGGGGTAGAAGAAAAACTGTTTTTT. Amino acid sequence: CASSLKGVEEKLFF.

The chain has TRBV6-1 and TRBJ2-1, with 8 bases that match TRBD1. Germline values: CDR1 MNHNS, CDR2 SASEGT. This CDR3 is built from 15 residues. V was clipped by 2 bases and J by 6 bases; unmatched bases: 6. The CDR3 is CASSEQTTGGNEQFF. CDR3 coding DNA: TGTGCCAGCAGTGAACAAACCACAGGGGGCAATGAGCAGTTCTTC.